A selection of T cell receptor beta chains follows, all from one sample in a study of blood T cell repertoires in COVID-19. TCRdb's table, derived via immunoSEQ multiplex PCR, lists solely in-frame clones and lacks some. The sample holds about 230,000 clones; roughly 89% are singletons and the top ten take less than 4.5%. Sequencing was carried out using PBMCs or T cells enriched from blood (not recorded which). The origin of the receptors is a woman younger than 45 with acute COVID-19. Both conserved end residues are part of each CDR3. A D gene is named only where the DNA matches it firmly. Only part of the rows carry a size: once, few, many, or a class if the clone is expanded.

TRBV7-4	NA	NA	TRBJ2-5	CARERGTGIQETQYF	TGTGCCAGAGAAAGGGGAACAGGGATTCAAGAGACCCAGTACTTC
TRBV10-1	NA	NA	TRBJ2-5	CASSGGTGTETQYF	TGCGCCAGCAGTGGGGGAACAGGGACGGAGACCCAGTACTTC
TRBV6-1	NA	NA	TRBJ1-2	CASSEYPLADYGYTF	TGTGCCAGCAGTGAATATCCGCTGGCAGACTATGGCTACACCTTC
TRBV27	NA	TRBD2	TRBJ2-1	CASSVLAGGLSDEQFF	TGTGCCAGCAGTGTACTAGCGGGGGGGCTTTCGGATGAGCAGTTCTTC
TRBV19	NA	NA	TRBJ1-1	CASSIPLRETEAFF	TGTGCCAGTAGTATACCACTCAGGGAAACTGAAGCTTTCTTT
TRBV2	NA	NA	TRBJ1-4	CASSSTGSNEKLFF	TGTGCCAGCAGTAGTACGGGGTCAAATGAAAAACTGTTTTTT
TRBV11-2	NA	TRBD2	TRBJ2-5	CASSSGLAGGQETQYF	TGTGCCAGCAGCTCGGGACTAGCGGGGGGACAAGAGACCCAGTACTTC
TRBV7-6	NA	NA	TRBJ1-1	CASSLIFGGSGQAFF	TGTGCCAGCAGCTTAATTTTCGGGGGTTCCGGGCAAGCTTTCTTT
TRBV30	NA	TRBD1	TRBJ1-6	CAWRSRDRGYSPLHF	TGTGCCTGGAGAAGCCGGGACAGGGGTTATTCACCCCTCCACTTT
TRBV3-1/TRBV3-2	NA	NA	TRBJ1-5	CAPAGYQPQHF	TGTGCCCCCGCGGGTTATCAGCCCCAGCATTTT
TRBV9	NA	TRBD1	TRBJ1-1	CASSSTGENTEAFF	TGTGCCAGCAGTTCTACAGGGGAGAACACTGAAGCTTTCTTT
TRBV5-5	few	TRBD1	TRBJ1-4	CASSWSGTGTGGEKLFF	TGTGCCAGCAGCTGGAGTGGGACAGGGACCGGTGGTGAAAAACTGTTTTTT
TRBV18	NA	NA	TRBJ1-6	CASSPTGGPFHF	TGTGCCAGCTCACCGACAGGCGGACCCTTCCACTTT
TRBV28	NA	NA	TRBJ2-7	CASSPGGAPHEQYF	TGTGCCAGCAGTCCTGGAGGGGCCCCTCACGAGCAGTACTTC
TRBV21-1	NA	NA	TRBJ1-4	CASTNPRPGATNEKLFF	TGTGCCAGCACCAACCCCCGTCCGGGAGCAACTAATGAAAAACTGTTTTTT
TRBV2	NA	NA	TRBJ1-2	CASSARQGYFYGYTF	TGTGCCAGCAGTGCCCGGCAGGGATACTTCTATGGCTACACCTTC
TRBV6-6	NA	NA	TRBJ2-1	CASSYSRDSYNEQFF	TGTGCCAGCAGTTACTCGAGAGACAGCTACAATGAGCAGTTCTTC
TRBV19	NA	NA	TRBJ1-1	CASSSGGGTEAFF	TGTGCCAGTAGTAGCGGGGGCGGAACTGAAGCTTTCTTT
TRBV19	NA	TRBD1	TRBJ1-2	CASSTQGAGYGYTF	TGTGCCAGTAGTACACAGGGGGCGGGCTATGGCTACACCTTC
TRBV5-4	NA	NA	TRBJ1-1	CASSLQGTEAFF	TGTGCCAGCAGCTTGCAGGGAACTGAAGCTTTCTTT
TRBV10-1	NA	TRBD1	TRBJ1-5	CASSERDRGRNQPQHF	TGCGCCAGCAGTGAAAGGGACAGGGGGCGGAATCAGCCCCAGCATTTT
TRBV9	NA	TRBD1	TRBJ2-7	CASSVDWTGAYEQYF	TGTGCCAGCAGCGTAGACTGGACAGGGGCCTACGAGCAGTACTTC
TRBV5-6	NA	NA	TRBJ2-7	CASSLNSYEQYF	TGTGCCAGCAGCTTAAATTCTTACGAGCAGTACTTC
TRBV2	NA	NA	TRBJ1-6	CASRAGYSSYNSPLHF	TGTGCCAGCAGGGCCGGGTATAGCTCCTATAATTCACCCCTCCACTTT
TRBV7-2	NA	NA	TRBJ1-5	CASSLTGLADQPQHF	TGTGCCAGCAGCTTAACAGGACTAGCGGATCAGCCCCAGCATTTT
TRBV7-8	NA	TRBD2	TRBJ2-7	CASSSTSGGTYEQYF	TGTGCCAGCAGCTCGACTAGCGGGGGAACCTACGAGCAGTACTTC
TRBV6-2/TRBV6-3	NA	NA	TRBJ1-4	CASRPTSGEKLFF	TGTGCCAGCAGGCCTACCAGCGGAGAAAAACTGTTTTTT
TRBV19	NA	TRBD2	TRBJ2-4	CASSIVTSGGANIQYF	TGTGCCAGTAGTATAGTGACTAGCGGGGGAGCAAACATTCAGTACTTC
TRBV10-3	NA	NA	TRBJ2-5	CAISDPSGTQKETQYF	TGTGCCATCAGTGACCCCTCCGGGACTCAGAAAGAGACCCAGTACTTC
TRBV12-3/TRBV12-4	NA	NA	TRBJ2-7	CASSFRGAYEQYF	TGTGCCAGCAGTTTCCGCGGTGCCTACGAGCAGTACTTC
TRBV6-5	once	TRBD1	TRBJ1-4	CASGGGQGEKLFF	TGTGCCAGCGGGGGCGGACAGGGGGAAAAACTGTTTTTT
TRBV3-1/TRBV3-2	NA	NA	TRBJ2-4	CASSQSGGSHGYF	TGTGCCAGCAGCCAAAGTGGGGGGTCCCATGGGTACTTC
TRBV6-5	NA	NA	TRBJ1-5	CASSYAGGMGQPQHF	TGTGCCAGCAGTTACGCGGGGGGTATGGGCCAGCCCCAGCATTTT
TRBV28	NA	TRBD1	TRBJ2-1	CASWDRYNEQFF	TGTGCCAGCTGGGACAGATACAATGAGCAGTTCTTC
TRBV28	NA	NA	TRBJ1-2	CASSPAGVTYGYTF	TGTGCCAGCAGTCCAGCAGGGGTTACCTATGGCTACACCTTC
TRBV28	NA	NA	TRBJ1-5	CASSPSMVGRRNQPQHF	TGTGCCAGCAGCCCGTCCATGGTGGGGAGAAGGAATCAGCCCCAGCATTTT
TRBV2	few	TRBD1	TRBJ2-5	CASRTDRGFQETQYF	TGTGCCAGCAGGACGGACAGGGGATTCCAAGAGACCCAGTACTTC
TRBV19	NA	TRBD1	TRBJ1-4	CATTDRSTNEKLFF	TGTGCCACCACGGACAGGTCGACTAATGAAAAACTGTTTTTT
TRBV18	NA	NA	TRBJ1-1	CASSPPGQRSNTEAFF	TGTGCCAGCTCACCACCCGGACAGAGATCGAACACTGAAGCTTTCTTT
TRBV18	NA	NA	TRBJ2-1	CASSPPQGAYNEQFF	TGTGCCAGCTCACCACCGCAGGGCGCCTACAATGAGCAGTTCTTC
TRBV7-3	NA	NA	TRBJ1-1	CASSLTGPGDTEAFF	TGTGCCAGCAGCTTAACAGGGCCGGGGGACACTGAAGCTTTCTTT
TRBV14	NA	NA	TRBJ1-1	CASSLLAYRVGTEAFF	TGTGCCAGCAGCCTTTTGGCCTACAGGGTTGGCACTGAAGCTTTCTTT